Listed here is a single TCR beta chain. The target antigen is unknown. Blood draws occurred at baseline, cycle 4 day 1, and cycle 7 day 1. Measured with immunoSEQ multiplex PCR; TCRdb has only the in-frame clones, and not every one. The data contain approximately 61,000 clones, roughly 87% of them seen just once; the ten biggest clones take up 0.3% to 0.45%. This record belongs to a study of OX40 agonist ivuxolimab in advanced cancers. Findings and caveats of the study: More expanded clones were seen, on average, in CD8+ T cells than in CD4+.

CDR1 is SGHTA, CDR2 FQGNSA, per germline. J was trimmed by 6 bases and V by 7 bases; bases with no gene match: 16. This CDR3 contains 17 residues. This specimen consisted of CD4+ or CD8+ T cells sorted from blood, obtained in a trial of the OX40 agonist ivuxolimab. The source is an adult with an advanced solid tumor such as melanoma, head and neck, liver or kidney cancer. The chain joins TRBV7-2 to TRBJ2-5, with 11 bases that match TRBD2. CDR3 sequence: CASNVGVAGGPGQTQYF. The CDR3 DNA follows: TGTGCCAGCAACGTTGGCGTAGCGGGGGGGCCTGGGCAGACCCAGTACTTC.